The source of this T cell receptor beta chain is a study of blood T cell repertoires in COVID-19 (dated by TCRdb to 2020 to 2021). General notes on the study: Collaborator samples came from the United States, Italy and Spain and covered acute and convalescent phases of COVID-19. Where available, HLA class I and class II types were obtained from metadata supplied by the sample provider rather than from assay-based typing. Samples were obtained from the ongoing ImmuneRACE study (first 160 participants) and from roughly 1,300 subjects provided by 6 global collaborators. The repertoires were released in a freely available public database intended as a resource for research on the immune response to SARS-CoV-2. The prospective study material was composed of cDNA or gDNA derived from T cells, B-cell-depleted T cells, or PBMCs. A de-identified subject ID, COVID-19 status, age in years and sex were almost always included in the sample metadata. Subjects who had been exposed to COVID-19, were actively infected with it, or had recovered from it provided the deeply sampled blood TCRbeta repertoires that made up the dataset.

TCRbeta CDR3 regions were amplified from genomic DNA using the immunoSEQ Assay, a bias-controlled multiplex PCR. On the study's bioinformatics: Within the assay, amplification of reference gene primers was used to estimate how many nucleated cells each sample contained. To quantify the absolute abundance of each unique TCRbeta CDR3 rearrangement, sequence reads were collapsed and filtered. Productive Simpson clonality was computed per sample as the square root of Simpson's diversity index over productive rearrangements. TCRdb took this table from immuneACCESS and kept in-frame rearrangements with V and J called. Such tables lack part of the clones; where checked against another copy, unresolved V genes explain under half of the gap, and the rest is unexplained. V and J calls and clone size follow that table, whereas D and trimming were derived from the DNA. This sample has 150,000 to 200,000 clones in its table, and 88% of those were observed once. The ten largest make up around 5.8% of the sample.

The study at large found these results: The amount of clinical and demographic metadata varied by source and participant and was provided uncurated.

Concerning this clone itself: The clone's antigen remains unknown. Base-call qualities are not available, and no considerably larger clone is one nucleotide away.

The collaborating institutions used their own protocols to collect whole blood in K2EDTA tubes. For TCRbeta analysis, collaborator samples were shipped as frozen whole blood, as isolated PBMCs, or as DNA extracted from either sample type. Reading the germline V gene gives CDR1 MNHEY and CDR2 SVGAGI. After removal of 1 base from V and 0 bases from J, the junction retains 3 bases not matched to a gene. Including the terminal cysteine and phenylalanine, the CDR3 comprises 16 residues. This entry keeps only the CDR3 DNA: 48 bases, framed from base 1. Here the chain combines TRBV6-5 and TRBJ2-3, with 8 junctional bases fitting TRBD2. The source material was peripheral blood. The sequence came from a man aged 40-49 years with active or convalescent COVID-19. The base sequence is TGTGCCAGCAGTTACTTCGCTAGCGGGAGCACAGATACGCAGTATTTT. This sequence encodes CASSYFASGSTDTQYF.